Sequencing of this T cell receptor beta chain was carried out in a study of PD-L1 blockade in urothelial cancer. Study-wide context: The median number of T cells present in blood samples was around 150,000.

This CDR3 region has 14 residues. Germline V lookup: CDR1 SNHLY, CDR2 FYNNEI. The V end was cut by 8 bases, the J end by 6 bases, with 14 bases between. The protocol was immunoSEQ multiplex PCR, while the TCRdb copy is restricted to in-frame clones and leaves out a portion. The sample consists of 130,000 or so clones, 65% to 85% of them appearing once. Time point here: pretreatment peripheral blood. The sequencing used PBMCs, collected around atezolizumab (anti-PD-L1) treatment. This receptor was obtained from a man aged 50 or older with urothelial cancer. The chain is built from TRBV2 and TRBJ1-6, with D possibly matching TRBD1 (6 bases). CDR3 amino acids: CASLTDRTNSPLHF. The CDR3, as DNA: TGTGCCAGCCTCACGGACAGAACTAATTCACCCCTCCACTTT.